This T cell receptor beta chain came from a study of T-cell memory formation after mild COVID-19. At the level of the study: In these data, TCR clusters were largely donor specific.

A few counts support this clonotype. Its matching antigen is unknown. TCRdb re-derived calls from the 5' RACE reads in MiXCR, one entry per CDR3 protein. The sample contains roughly 350,000 distinct CDR3 sequences, 28% of which appear only once. V was pared by 5 bases and J by 4 bases, with 11 bases between. Germline CDR1 SGHAT, CDR2 FQNNGV. This CDR3 has 13 residues. Study outcomes and limitations: Pre-infection memory harbored some responding clones, suggesting cross-reactive memory joined.

Source material: PBMCs or a T cell subset sorted from them (not recorded which). The chain is built from TRBV11-2 and TRBJ2-5; D may correspond to TRBD1 or TRBD2 (6 bases each). The sequence derives from an adult woman who had mild COVID-19 (a few samples of this study predate the infection). Cell type and time point are not known. CDR3 coding DNA: TGTGCCAGCAGCCGGAGGGGGTTAGAGACCCAGTACTTC. Protein product: CASSRRGLETQYF.